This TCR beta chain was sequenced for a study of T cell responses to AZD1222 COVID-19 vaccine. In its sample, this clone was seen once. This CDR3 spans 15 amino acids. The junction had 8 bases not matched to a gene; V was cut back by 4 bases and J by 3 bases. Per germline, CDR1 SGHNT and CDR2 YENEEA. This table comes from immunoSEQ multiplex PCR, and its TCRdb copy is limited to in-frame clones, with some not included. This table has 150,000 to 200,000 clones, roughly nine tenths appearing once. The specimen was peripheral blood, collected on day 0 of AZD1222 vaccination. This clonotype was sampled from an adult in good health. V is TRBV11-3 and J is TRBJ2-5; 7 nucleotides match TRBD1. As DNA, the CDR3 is TGTGCCAGCAGCTCCGCCGGGACAGACAAAGAGACCCAGTACTTC. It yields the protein CASSSAGTDKETQYF.